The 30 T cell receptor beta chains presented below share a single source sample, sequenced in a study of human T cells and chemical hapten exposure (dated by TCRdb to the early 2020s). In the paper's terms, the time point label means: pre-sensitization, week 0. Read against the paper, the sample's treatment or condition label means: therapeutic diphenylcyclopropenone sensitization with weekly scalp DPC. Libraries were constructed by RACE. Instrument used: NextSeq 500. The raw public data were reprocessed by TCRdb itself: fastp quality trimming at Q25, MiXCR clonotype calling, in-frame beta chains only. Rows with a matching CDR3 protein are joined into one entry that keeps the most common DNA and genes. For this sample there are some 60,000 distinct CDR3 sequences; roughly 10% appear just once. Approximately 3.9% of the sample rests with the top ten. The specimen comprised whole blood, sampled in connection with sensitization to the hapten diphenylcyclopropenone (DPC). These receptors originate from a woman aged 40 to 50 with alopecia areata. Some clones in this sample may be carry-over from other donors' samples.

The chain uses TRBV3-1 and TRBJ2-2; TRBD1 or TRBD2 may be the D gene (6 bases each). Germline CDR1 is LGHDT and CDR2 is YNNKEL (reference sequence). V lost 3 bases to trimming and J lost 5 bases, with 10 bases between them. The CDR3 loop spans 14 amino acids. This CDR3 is CASSHGGGTGELFF. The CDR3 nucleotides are TGTGCCAGCAGCCACGGGGGCGGGACCGGGGAGCTGTTTTTT.

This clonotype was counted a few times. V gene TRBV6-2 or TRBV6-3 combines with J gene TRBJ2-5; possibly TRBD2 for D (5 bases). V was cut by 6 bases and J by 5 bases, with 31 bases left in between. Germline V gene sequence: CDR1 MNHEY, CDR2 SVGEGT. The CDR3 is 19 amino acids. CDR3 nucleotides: TGTGCCAGCAGCCGTCAGGACCTGGACGCACCGGGGTGGGAGGAGACCCAGTACTTC. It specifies CASSRQDLDAPGWEETQYF.

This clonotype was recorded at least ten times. CDR3 sequence: CASSTSDKKGYTF. CDR3 DNA: TGTGCCAGCAGTACCTCAGACAAGAAAGGCTACACCTTC. The chain uses TRBV27 and TRBJ1-2; unclear D gene. In germline, CDR1 is MNHEY, CDR2 SMNVEV (reference sequence). Trimming removed 5 bases at V and 8 bases at J, with 15 bases between. The CDR3 is 13 residues long.

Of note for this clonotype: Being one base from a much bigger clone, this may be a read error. The CDR3 bases are TGTGCCAGCAGCTTGAGTGGGACCAATCCCCACGAGCAGTACTTC. It codes for CASSLSGTNPHEQYF. This chain uses TRBV5-4 with TRBJ2-7, with D possibly being TRBD1 or TRBD2 (5 bases each). Deletions cut 1 base from V and 5 bases from J, with 16 bases between. Germline CDR1 SGHNT, CDR2 YYREEE (reference sequence). This CDR3 region has 15 residues.

CDR3 amino acids: CARSFPRGNLSMGEQFF. The CDR3 nucleotides read TGTGCCAGAAGCTTCCCCAGGGGTAATCTCTCAATGGGTGAGCAGTTCTTC. The chain links TRBV5-3 to TRBJ2-1; tentative D call: TRBD1 (6 bases). TRBV5-3 is flagged as an ORF with uncertain function. Between the trimmed V and J ends, which lost 2 bases and 9 bases, there was a span of 24 bases. CDR3 length equals 17 residues.

CDR3 residues: CASSQDFGDSLYEQYF. CDR3 in DNA: TGCGCCAGCAGCCAAGATTTCGGGGACAGTCTCTACGAGCAGTACTTC. V and J are TRBV4-1 and TRBJ2-7; 7 bases line up with TRBD1. The CDR3 length is 16 residues. Germline V CDR1 and CDR2: MGHRA, YSYEKL. Germline trimming cut 0 bases from V and 3 bases from J; bases unmatched to any gene: 8.

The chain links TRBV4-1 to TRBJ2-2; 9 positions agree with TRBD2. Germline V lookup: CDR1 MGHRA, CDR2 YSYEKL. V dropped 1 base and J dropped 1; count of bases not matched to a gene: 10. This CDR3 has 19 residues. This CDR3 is CASSQVTGLAARNTGELFF. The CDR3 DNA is TGCGCCAGCAGCCAAGTTACGGGACTAGCCGCCAGGAACACCGGGGAGCTGTTTTTT.

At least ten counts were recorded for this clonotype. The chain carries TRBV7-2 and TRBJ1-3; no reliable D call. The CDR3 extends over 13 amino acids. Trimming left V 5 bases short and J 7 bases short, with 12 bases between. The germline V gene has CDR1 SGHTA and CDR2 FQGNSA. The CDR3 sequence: CASSPLQMNTIYF. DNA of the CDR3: TGTGCCAGCAGCCCCCTCCAAATGAACACCATATATTTT.

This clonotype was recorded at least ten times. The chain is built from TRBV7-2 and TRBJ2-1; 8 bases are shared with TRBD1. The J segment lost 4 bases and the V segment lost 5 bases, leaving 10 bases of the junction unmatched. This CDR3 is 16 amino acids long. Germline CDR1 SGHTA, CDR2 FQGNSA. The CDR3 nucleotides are TGTGCCAGCAGCCCCAGACAGGGGACCCTTTACAATGAGCAGTTCTTC. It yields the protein CASSPRQGTLYNEQFF.

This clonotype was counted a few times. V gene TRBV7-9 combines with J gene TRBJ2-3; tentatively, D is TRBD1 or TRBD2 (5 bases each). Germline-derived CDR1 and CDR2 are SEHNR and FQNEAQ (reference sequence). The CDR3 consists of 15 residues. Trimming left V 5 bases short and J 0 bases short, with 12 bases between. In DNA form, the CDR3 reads TGTGCCAGCAGCCCCGGGACGTCTAGCACAGATACGCAGTATTTT. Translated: CASSPGTSSTDTQYF.

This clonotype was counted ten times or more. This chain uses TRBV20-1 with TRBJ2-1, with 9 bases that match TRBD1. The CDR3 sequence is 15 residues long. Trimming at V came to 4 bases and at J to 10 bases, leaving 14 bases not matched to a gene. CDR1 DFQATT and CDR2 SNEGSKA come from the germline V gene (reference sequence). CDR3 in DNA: TGCAGTGCTAAATCCCCGGGACAGGGTCCCCTCGAGCAGTTCTTC. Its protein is CSAKSPGQGPLEQFF.

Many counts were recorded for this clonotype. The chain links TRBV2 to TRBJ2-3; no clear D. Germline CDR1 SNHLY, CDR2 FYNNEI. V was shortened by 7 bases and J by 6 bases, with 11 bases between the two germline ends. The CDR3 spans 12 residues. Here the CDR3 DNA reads TGTGCCAGCAAAGACGTCGGTGATACGCAGTATTTT. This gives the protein CASKDVGDTQYF. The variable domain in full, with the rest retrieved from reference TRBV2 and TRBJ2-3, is EPEVTQTPSHQVTQMGQEVILRCVPISNHLYFYWYRQILGQKVEFLVSFYNNEISEKSEIFDDQFSVERPDGSNFTLKIRSTKLEDSAMYFCASKDVGDTQYFGPGTRLTVL.

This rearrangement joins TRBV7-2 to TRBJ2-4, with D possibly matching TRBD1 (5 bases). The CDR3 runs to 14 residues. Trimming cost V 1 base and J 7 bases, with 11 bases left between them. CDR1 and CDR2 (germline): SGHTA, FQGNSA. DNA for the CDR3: TGTGCCAGCAGCTTAGGAGCAGGGTTCAACATTCAGTACTTC. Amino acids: CASSLGAGFNIQYF.

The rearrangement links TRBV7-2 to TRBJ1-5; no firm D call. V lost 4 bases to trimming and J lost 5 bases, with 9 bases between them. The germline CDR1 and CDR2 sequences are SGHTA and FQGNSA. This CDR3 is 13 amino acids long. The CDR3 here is CASSSLIDQPQHF. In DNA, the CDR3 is TGTGCCAGCAGCTCCCTAATTGATCAGCCCCAGCATTTT.

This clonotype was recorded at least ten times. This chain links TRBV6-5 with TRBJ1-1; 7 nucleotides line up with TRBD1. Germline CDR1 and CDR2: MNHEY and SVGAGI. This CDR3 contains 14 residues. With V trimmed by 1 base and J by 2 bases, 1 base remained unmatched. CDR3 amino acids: CASSYWDSNTEAFF. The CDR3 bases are TGTGCCAGCAGTTACTGGGACAGCAACACTGAAGCTTTCTTT.

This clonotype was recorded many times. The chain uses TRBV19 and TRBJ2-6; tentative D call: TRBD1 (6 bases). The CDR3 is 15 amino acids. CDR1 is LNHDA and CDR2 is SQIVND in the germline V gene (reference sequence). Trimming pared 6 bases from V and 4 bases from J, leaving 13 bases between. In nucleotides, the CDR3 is TGTGCCAGTAGCCAACAGGGTCCAGGGGCCAACGTCCTGACTTTC. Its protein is CASSQQGPGANVLTF. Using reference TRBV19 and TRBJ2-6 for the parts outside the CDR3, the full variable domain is DGGITQSPKYLFRKEGQNVTLSCEQNLNHDAMYWYRQDPGQGLRLIYYSQIVNDFQKGDIAEGYSVSREKKESFPLTVTSAQKNPTAFYLCASSQQGPGANVLTFGAGSRLTVL.

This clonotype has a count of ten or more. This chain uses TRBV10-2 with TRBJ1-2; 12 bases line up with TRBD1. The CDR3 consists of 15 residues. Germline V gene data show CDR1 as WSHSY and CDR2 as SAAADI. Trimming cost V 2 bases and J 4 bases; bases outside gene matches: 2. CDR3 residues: CASSETGQGAYGYTF. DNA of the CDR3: TGCGCCAGCAGTGAGACGGGACAGGGGGCCTATGGCTACACCTTC.

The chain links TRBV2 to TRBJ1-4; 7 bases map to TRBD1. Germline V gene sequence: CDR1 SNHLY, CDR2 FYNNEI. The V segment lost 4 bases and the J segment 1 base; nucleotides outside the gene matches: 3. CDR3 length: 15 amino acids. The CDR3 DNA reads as TGTGCCAGCAGTGGGGACAGTTTAACTAATGAAAAACTGTTTTTT. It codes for CASSGDSLTNEKLFF. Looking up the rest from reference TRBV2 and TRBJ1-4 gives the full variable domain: EPEVTQTPSHQVTQMGQEVILRCVPISNHLYFYWYRQILGQKVEFLVSFYNNEISEKSEIFDDQFSVERPDGSNFTLKIRSTKLEDSAMYFCASSGDSLTNEKLFFGSGTQLSVL.

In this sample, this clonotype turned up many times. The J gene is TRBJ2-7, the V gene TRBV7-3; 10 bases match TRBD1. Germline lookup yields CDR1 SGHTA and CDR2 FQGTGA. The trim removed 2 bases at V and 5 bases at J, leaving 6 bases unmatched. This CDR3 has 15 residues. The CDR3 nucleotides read TGTGCCAGCAGCTTAGGGGGACAGGGGTCCCACGAGCAGTACTTC. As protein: CASSLGGQGSHEQYF.

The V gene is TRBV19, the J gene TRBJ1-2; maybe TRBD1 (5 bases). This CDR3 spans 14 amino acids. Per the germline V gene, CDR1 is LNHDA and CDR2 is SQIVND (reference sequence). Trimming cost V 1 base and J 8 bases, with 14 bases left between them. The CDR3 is CASSIGQGNGGYTF. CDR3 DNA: TGTGCCAGTAGTATAGGGCAGGGCAATGGAGGCTACACCTTC. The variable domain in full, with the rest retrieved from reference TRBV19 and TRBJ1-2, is DGGITQSPKYLFRKEGQNVTLSCEQNLNHDAMYWYRQDPGQGLRLIYYSQIVNDFQKGDIAEGYSVSREKKESFPLTVTSAQKNPTAFYLCASSIGQGNGGYTFGSGTRLTVV.

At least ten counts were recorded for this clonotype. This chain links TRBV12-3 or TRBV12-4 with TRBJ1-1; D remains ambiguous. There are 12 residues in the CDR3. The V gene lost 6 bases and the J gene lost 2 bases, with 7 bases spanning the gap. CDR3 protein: CASSRVNTEAFF. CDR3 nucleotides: TGTGCCAGCAGCCGAGTAAACACTGAAGCTTTCTTT.

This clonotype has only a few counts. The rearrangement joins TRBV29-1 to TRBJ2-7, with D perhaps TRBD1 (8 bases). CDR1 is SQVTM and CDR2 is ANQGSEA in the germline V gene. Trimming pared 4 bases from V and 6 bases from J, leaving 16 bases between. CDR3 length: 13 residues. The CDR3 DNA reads TGCAGCGTTGCCACAGGGGGGGTTGGCGAGCAGTACTTC. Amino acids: CSVATGGVGEQYF.

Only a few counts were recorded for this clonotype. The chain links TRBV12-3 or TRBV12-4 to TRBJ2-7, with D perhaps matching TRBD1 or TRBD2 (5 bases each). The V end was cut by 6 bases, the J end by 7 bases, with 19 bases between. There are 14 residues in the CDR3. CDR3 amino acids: CASSGAGTLAEQYF. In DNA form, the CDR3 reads TGTGCCAGCAGCGGTGCAGGGACCCTAGCTGAGCAGTACTTC.

For the CDR3, the DNA is TGTGCCACCAGCAGAGTAGGGCTAGCGGGAGTGGAGACCCAGTACTTC. Its protein is CATSRVGLAGVETQYF. This chain joins TRBV15 and TRBJ2-5, with TRBD2 identical over 10 bases. The CDR3 consists of 16 residues. The germline CDR1 and CDR2 sequences are LNHNV and YYDKDF (reference sequence). V dropped 1 base and J dropped 5; count of bases not matched to a gene: 7.

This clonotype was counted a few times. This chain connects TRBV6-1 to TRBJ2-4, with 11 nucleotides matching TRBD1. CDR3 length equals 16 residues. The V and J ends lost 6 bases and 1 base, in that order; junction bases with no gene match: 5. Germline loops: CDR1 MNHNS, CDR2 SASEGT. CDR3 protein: CASSQGQGVAKNIQYF. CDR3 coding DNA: TGTGCCAGCAGCCAGGGACAGGGGGTGGCCAAAAACATTCAGTACTTC.

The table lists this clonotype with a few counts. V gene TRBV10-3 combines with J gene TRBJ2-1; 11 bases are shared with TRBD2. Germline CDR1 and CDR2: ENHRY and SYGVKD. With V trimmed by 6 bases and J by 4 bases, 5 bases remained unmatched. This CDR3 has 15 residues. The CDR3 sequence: CAIRDSGGEYNEQFF. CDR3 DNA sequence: TGTGCCATCAGGGATAGCGGGGGGGAGTACAATGAGCAGTTCTTC.

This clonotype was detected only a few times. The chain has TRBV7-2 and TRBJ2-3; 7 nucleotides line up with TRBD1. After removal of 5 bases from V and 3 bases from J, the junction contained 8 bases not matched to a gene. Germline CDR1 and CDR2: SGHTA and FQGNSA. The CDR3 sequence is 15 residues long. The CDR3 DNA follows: TGTGCCAGCAGCGTACAGGGGAGAGGGACAGATACGCAGTATTTT. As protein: CASSVQGRGTDTQYF.

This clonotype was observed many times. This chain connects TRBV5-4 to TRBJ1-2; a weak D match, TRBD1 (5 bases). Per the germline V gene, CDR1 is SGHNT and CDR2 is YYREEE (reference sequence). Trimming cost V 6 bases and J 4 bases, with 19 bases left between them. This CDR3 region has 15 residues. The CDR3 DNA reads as TGTGCCAGCACCGTAAGGGACGGAGGAATCTATGGCTACACCTTC. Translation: CASTVRDGGIYGYTF. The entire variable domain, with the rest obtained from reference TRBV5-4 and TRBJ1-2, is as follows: ETGVTQSPTHLIKTRGQQVTLRCSSQSGHNTVSWYQQALGQGPQFIFQYYREEENGRGNFPPRFSGLQFPNYSSELNVNALELDDSALYLCASTVRDGGIYGYTFGSGTRLTVV.

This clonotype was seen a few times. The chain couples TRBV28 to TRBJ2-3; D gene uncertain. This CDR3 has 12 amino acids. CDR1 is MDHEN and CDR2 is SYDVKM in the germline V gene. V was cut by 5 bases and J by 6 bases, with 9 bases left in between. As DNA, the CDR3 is TGTGCCAGCAGTGTGATAAGCGATACGCAGTATTTT. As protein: CASSVISDTQYF.

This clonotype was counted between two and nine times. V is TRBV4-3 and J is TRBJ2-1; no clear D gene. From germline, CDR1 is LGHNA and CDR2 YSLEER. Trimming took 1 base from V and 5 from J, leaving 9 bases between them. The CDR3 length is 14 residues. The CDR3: CASSQGLRNNEQFF. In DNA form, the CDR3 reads TGCGCCAGCAGCCAAGGGCTACGGAACAATGAGCAGTTCTTC.